This TCR beta chain was sequenced in a study of spatial heterogeneity in lung cancer. About the study: Available follow-up PBMC samples were sequenced, at a median of about 2 years post-resection. A unique TCR and UMI combination showed up more than ten times in raw reads, on average. Findings and limits, study-wide: Ubiquitous expanded tumor TCRs were seen in blood more at resection than at follow-up.

This clonotype was observed at least ten times. What it binds is unknown. A single record per CDR3 protein comes from TCRdb applying MiXCR to the 5' RACE reads. The table has fewer than 60,000 distinct CDR3 sequences, around 6.7% seen once. Time point specified: blood at routine non-recurrence follow-up after resection. Unsorted tumor, nontumor lung tissue or cryopreserved PBMC supplied the whole RNA. Germline V gene data show CDR1 as SGHAT and CDR2 as FQNNGV. The CDR3 contains 15 residues. With V trimmed by 8 bases and J by 5 bases, 14 bases remained unmatched. V usage is TRBV11-2 and J usage is TRBJ2-5; 7 bases fit TRBD1. The clonotype was recovered from a female donor with early-stage non-small cell lung cancer. The sample was PBMCs, taken at follow-up. CDR3 bases: TGTGCCAGCCGAAAGGCGACAGGGTCCGGGGAGACCCAGTACTTC. Translated: CASRKATGSGETQYF.